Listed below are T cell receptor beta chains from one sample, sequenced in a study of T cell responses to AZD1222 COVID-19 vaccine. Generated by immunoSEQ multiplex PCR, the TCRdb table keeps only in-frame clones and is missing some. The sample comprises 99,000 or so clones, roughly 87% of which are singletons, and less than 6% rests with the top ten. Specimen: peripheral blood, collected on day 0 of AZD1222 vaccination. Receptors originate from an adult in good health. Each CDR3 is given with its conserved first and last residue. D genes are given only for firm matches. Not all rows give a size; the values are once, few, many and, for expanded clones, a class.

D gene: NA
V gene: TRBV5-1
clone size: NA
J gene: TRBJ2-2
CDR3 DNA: TGCGCCAGCATGCGGGGATCGAACACCGGGGAGCTGTTTTTT
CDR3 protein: CASMRGSNTGELFF

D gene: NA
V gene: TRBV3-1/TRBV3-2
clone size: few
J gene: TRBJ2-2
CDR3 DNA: TGTGCCAGCAGCCAAGGGTACAAAGACGGGGAGCTGTTTTTT
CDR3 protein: CASSQGYKDGELFF

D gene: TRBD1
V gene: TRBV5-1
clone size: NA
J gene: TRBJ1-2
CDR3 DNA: TGCGCCAGCAGCTTGTCTGGGACAGGCGGCGGCTACACCTTC
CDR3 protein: CASSLSGTGGGYTF

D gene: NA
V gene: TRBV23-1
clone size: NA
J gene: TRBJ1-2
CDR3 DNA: TGCGCCAGCAGTCAATCCCCAGTTTTCGTCCATGGCTACACCTTC
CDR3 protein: CASSQSPVFVHGYTF

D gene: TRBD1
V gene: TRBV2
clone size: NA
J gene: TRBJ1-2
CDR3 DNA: TGTGCCAGCAGTGATTCCTACAGGGGGTATGGCTACACCTTC
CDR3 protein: CASSDSYRGYGYTF

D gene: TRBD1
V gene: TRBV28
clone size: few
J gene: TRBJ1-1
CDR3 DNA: TGTGCCAGCAGTTCAGGGGGCGGCACTGAAGCTTTCTTT
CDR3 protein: CASSSGGGTEAFF

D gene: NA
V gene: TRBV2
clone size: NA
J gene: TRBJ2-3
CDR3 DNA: TGTGCCAGCCGGTCAAGAAGCACAGATGCGCAGTATTTT
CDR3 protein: CASRSRSTDAQYF

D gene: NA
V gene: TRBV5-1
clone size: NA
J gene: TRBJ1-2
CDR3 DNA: TGCGCCAGCAGCTCCCAGGACACGGGAGGCTACACCTTC
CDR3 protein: CASSSQDTGGYTF

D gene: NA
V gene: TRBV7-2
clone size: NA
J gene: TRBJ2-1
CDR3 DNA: TGTGCCAGCAGCTTCACAGTAAGCTCCTACAATGAGCAGTTCTTC
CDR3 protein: CASSFTVSSYNEQFF

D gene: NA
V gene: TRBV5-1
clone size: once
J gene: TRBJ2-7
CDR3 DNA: TGCGCCAGCAGCTCAACCTACGAGCAGTACTTC
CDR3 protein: CASSSTYEQYF

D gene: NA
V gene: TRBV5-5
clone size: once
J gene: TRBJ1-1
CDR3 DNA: TGTGCCAGCAGCGCCGCTTTGGTGATGAACACTGAAGCTTTCTTT
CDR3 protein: CASSAALVMNTEAFF

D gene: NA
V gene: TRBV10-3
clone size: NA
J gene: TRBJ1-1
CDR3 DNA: TGTGCCATCAGTCTGGCAGGGATGGAAACTGAAGCTTTCTTT
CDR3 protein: CAISLAGMETEAFF

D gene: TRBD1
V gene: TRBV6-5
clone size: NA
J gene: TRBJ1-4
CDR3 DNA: TGTGCCAGCAGACAGGGGCCTAATGAAAAACTGTTTTTT
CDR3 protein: CASRQGPNEKLFF

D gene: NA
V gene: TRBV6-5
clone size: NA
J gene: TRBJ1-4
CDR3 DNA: TGTGCCAGCAGCTGGGGACGGCTTAATGAAAAACTGTTTTTT
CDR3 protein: CASSWGRLNEKLFF

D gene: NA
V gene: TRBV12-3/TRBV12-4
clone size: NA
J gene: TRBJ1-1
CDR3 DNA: TGTGCCAGCAGCCGGGGGCCAGGGGTGGCTTTCTTT
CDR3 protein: CASSRGPGVAFF

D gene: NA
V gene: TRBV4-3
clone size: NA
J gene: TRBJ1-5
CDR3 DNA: TGCGCCAGCAGCGGCCGATTGGGGCCTCAGCCCCAGCATTTT
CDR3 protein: CASSGRLGPQPQHF